The next 19 T cell receptor beta chains were all read from a single sample in a study of T cell clonality in common variable immunodeficiency. Profiled with immunoSEQ multiplex PCR; TCRdb holds only in-frame clones, not every one. Singletons are absent from the sample, which has tens of thousands of clones. Sequenced input: peripheral blood mononuclear cells. These receptors were taken from a person aged 18 to 69 in good health.

This clone was picked up many times. The CDR3 extends 3 residues past the end of the read, so its final part is completed from the germline J gene. The gene calls are TRBV18 and TRBJ1-6; the match to TRBD1 covers 8 bases. V dropped 5 bases and J dropped 10; count of bases not matched to a gene: 10. The CDR3 is 15 residues long. Looked up from germline, CDR1 is KGHSH and CDR2 is LQKENI. The covered CDR3 bases are TGTGCCAGCTCATCGGATGGACAGGGCCACTCACCC. It is translated as CASSSDGQGHSP. The whole CDR3 sequence is CASSSDGQGHSPLHF.

This clone was seen at least ten times. The CDR3 goes on 3 residues after the read ends, and that part is filled in from the germline J gene. V usage is TRBV20-1 and J usage is TRBJ1-2; D remains ambiguous. This CDR3 spans 11 amino acids. Germline CDR1 is DFQATT and CDR2 is SNEGSKA (reference sequence). The covered CDR3 bases are TGCAGTGCTAGGATTCGGGTGGGC. This codes for CSARIRVG. The entire CDR3 sequence reads CSARIRVGYTF.

As for this clone: The read ends 3 residues shy of where the CDR3 ends; the end is completed using the germline J gene. This chain joins TRBV2 and TRBJ1-5; TRBD1 might be the D (6 bases). Germline V gene lookup returns CDR1 SNHLY and CDR2 FYNNEI. Trimming took 6 bases from V and 2 from J, leaving 11 bases between them. There are 14 residues in the CDR3. CDR3 sequence reads: CASRQGRRNQPQHF. The sequenced part of the CDR3 DNA is TGTGCCAGCAGACAGGGCAGGCGCAATCAGCCC. The full variable domain, completed using reference TRBV2 and TRBJ1-5, is EPEVTQTPSHQVTQMGQEVILRCVPISNHLYFYWYRQILGQKVEFLVSFYNNEISEKSEIFDDQFSVERPDGSNFTLKIRSTKLEDSAMYFCASRQGRRNQPQHFGDGTRLSIL.

The table lists this clone with many counts. The CDR3 end falls 3 residues outside the read, so it is completed with the germline J gene. V gene TRBV12-3 or TRBV12-4 combines with J gene TRBJ1-1; D unclear. The CDR3 totals 12 residues. The CDR3 sequence is CASSFEGPKAFF. CDR3 DNA, as far as it was read: TGTGCCAGCAGTTTTGAGGGTCCCAAA.

In its sample, this clone was seen a few times. Read data end 3 residues before the CDR3 end; the end is taken from the germline J gene. The chain recombines TRBV7-6 with TRBJ1-3; D gene uncertain. The V and J ends lost 2 bases and 2 bases respectively, with 7 bases between them. Germline V gives CDR1 SGHVS, CDR2 FNYEAQ. CDR3 length: 14 amino acids. CDR3 DNA, as far as it was read: TGTGCCAGCAGCTTAACTCGAACTGGAAACACC. It yields the protein CASSLTRTGNT. The CDR3 in its entirety is CASSLTRTGNTIYF.

This clone was picked up many times. The read terminates 3 residues before the CDR3 end, so the remaining end is supplied by the germline J gene. The rearrangement uses TRBV29-1 and TRBJ2-7, with 8 bases aligning to TRBD1. The germline V gene encodes CDR1 SQVTM and CDR2 ANQGSEA. V lost 4 bases, J lost 6 bases, and 5 bases stayed unmatched. This CDR3 spans 12 amino acids. CDR3 sequence: CSVGTGLLEQYF. CDR3 DNA (partial): TGCAGCGTTGGGACAGGGCTTCTCGAG.

This clone was recorded at least ten times. Partial CDR3 DNA: TGTGCCATCAGTGAGTCGATCCGTCTAGCGGGGGAATACAATGAG. The encoded protein is CAISESIRLAGEYNE. The full CDR3 reads CAISESIRLAGEYNEQFF. The V and J genes are TRBV10-3 and TRBJ2-1, with 10 bases that match TRBD2. The missing CDR3 end, 3 residues past where the read stops, is filled in from the germline J gene. Per germline, CDR1 ENHRY and CDR2 SYGVKD. The ends lost 0 bases at V and 4 bases at J; junction bases unmatched: 9. The CDR3 is made up of 18 amino acids.

In this sample, this clone turned up many times. The CDR3 end is not reached by the read, which stops 3 residues before it; the germline J gene fills it in. The rearrangement joins TRBV20-1 to TRBJ2-5; 11 positions match TRBD1. Germline loops: CDR1 DFQATT, CDR2 SNEGSKA (reference sequence). The J segment lost 5 bases and the V segment lost 5 bases, leaving 4 bases of the junction unmatched. The CDR3 is made up of 13 amino acids. Incomplete CDR3 DNA: TGCAGTGCTCCGGACAGGGGGCGGGAGACC. Translating it yields CSAPDRGRET. The whole CDR3 sequence is CSAPDRGRETQYF.

This clone was seen many times. The read terminates 3 residues before the CDR3 end, so the remaining end is supplied by the germline J gene. The J gene is TRBJ2-1, the V gene TRBV29-1; no clear D. CDR3 size: 12 residues. Germline assignment: CDR1 SQVTM and CDR2 ANQGSEA. Trimming removed 7 bases at V and 5 bases at J, with 12 bases between. Here the CDR3 reads CSADLPHNEQFF. The CDR3 bases that were read are TGCAGCGCCGACTTGCCACACAATGAG.

This clone was seen repeatedly, ten times or more. The read terminates 3 residues ahead of where the CDR3 ends, so the germline J gene completes it. This chain joins TRBV30 and TRBJ1-1; 8 bases line up with TRBD1. The CDR3 consists of 14 residues. Germline V lookup: CDR1 GTSNPN, CDR2 SVGIG (reference sequence). Trimming removed 3 bases from V and 6 bases from J; junction bases left unmatched: 9. The CDR3 loop reads CAWRGQGAGSEAFF. The covered CDR3 bases are TGTGCCTGGAGGGGCCAGGGGGCAGGATCTGAA. The whole variable domain, remainder taken from reference TRBV30 and TRBJ1-1, is SQTIHQWPATLVQPVGSPLSLECTVEGTSNPNLYWYRQAAGRGLQLLFYSVGIGQISSEVPQNLSASRPQDRQFILSSKKLLLSDSGFYLCAWRGQGAGSEAFFGQGTRLTVV.

With regard to this clone: The CDR3 end falls 3 residues outside the read, so it is completed with the germline J gene. V usage is TRBV7-9 and J usage is TRBJ2-3; D is uncertain. Trimming took off 2 bases at V and 6 bases at J, with 9 bases between the two ends. The germline V gene encodes CDR1 SEHNR and CDR2 FQNEAQ (reference sequence). This CDR3 has 13 residues. The DNA read from the CDR3 is TGTGCCAGCAGCTTAATAGTAGGGGATACG. This gives the protein CASSLIVGDT. The whole CDR3 protein is CASSLIVGDTQYF. Variable domain in full (rest from reference TRBV7-9 and TRBJ2-3): DTGVSQNPRHKITKRGQNVTFRCDPISEHNRLYWYRQTLGQGPEFLTYFQNEAQLEKSRLLSDRFSAERPKGSFSTLEIQRTEQGDSAMYLCASSLIVGDTQYFGPGTRLTVL.

At least ten counts were recorded for this clone. The CDR3 goes on 3 residues after the read ends, and that part is filled in from the germline J gene. The chain couples TRBV7-3 to TRBJ2-3; no clear D gene. Trimming took 2 bases from V and 6 from J, leaving 12 bases between them. Germline CDR1 and CDR2: SGHTA and FQGTGA. The CDR3 is 14 residues long. The CDR3 spells CASSLGQVFDTQYF. CDR3 DNA (partial): TGTGCCAGCAGCTTAGGGCAGGTCTTCGATACG.

To note about this clone: The CDR3 end falls 3 residues outside the read, so it is completed with the germline J gene. The chain has TRBV20-1 and TRBJ2-7; D may be TRBD2 (7 bases). The CDR3 runs 14 residues. V lost 3 bases and J 0 bases, leaving 12 bases between the germline ends. Germline CDR1 is DFQATT and CDR2 is SNEGSKA (reference sequence). The CDR3 here is CSASGGLGSYEQYF. The CDR3 bases that were read are TGCAGTGCTAGCGGGGGGCTCGGCTCCTACGAG.

This clone was seen many times. The read terminates 3 residues before the CDR3 end, so the remaining end is supplied by the germline J gene. V usage is TRBV6-2 or TRBV6-3 and J usage is TRBJ2-5; a weak D match, TRBD1 (6 bases). Deletions cut 2 bases from V and 2 bases from J, with 15 bases between. Per germline, CDR1 MNHEY and CDR2 SVGEGT. This CDR3 region has 16 residues. The CDR3 bases that were read are TGTGCCAGCAGTTACCCCTGGACAGAAACACAAGAGACC. Encoded protein: CASSYPWTETQET. The CDR3 in its entirety is CASSYPWTETQETQYF.

Many counts were recorded for this clone. The DNA read from the CDR3 is TGCGCCAGCAGAATCACGACAGGTTTTGCCGGGGAG. Translating gives CASRITTGFAGE. The whole CDR3 sequence is CASRITTGFAGELFF. The chain is built from TRBV10-2 and TRBJ2-2; possible D gene TRBD1, 6 bases. The read gets to within 3 residues of the CDR3 end, and the germline J gene fills in the rest. CDR1 is WSHSY, CDR2 SAAADI, per germline. V was cut by 6 bases and J by 6 bases, with 17 bases left in between. The CDR3 loop spans 15 amino acids.

There are many counts of this clone. The read comes to an end 3 residues before the CDR3 does, leaving the germline J gene to fill in the end. The chain carries TRBV16 and TRBJ1-1; TRBD1 matches at 7 bases. The germline V gene has CDR1 KGHSY and CDR2 FQNENV. V shed 5 bases, J shed 1 base, and the junction held 7 bases outside the gene matches. The CDR3 extends over 15 amino acids. This chain's CDR3 is CASSKFRGANTEAFF. CDR3 DNA (partial): TGTGCCAGCAGCAAATTCAGGGGGGCGAACACTGAA.

This clone was seen a handful of times. The read ends 3 residues early relative to the CDR3; the germline J gene fills the gap. Other DNA sequences from this sample encode an identical CDR3 as well. The chain couples TRBV11-3 to TRBJ2-5; D possibly corresponds to TRBD1 (6 bases). CDR1 and CDR2 (germline): SGHNT, YENEEA. This CDR3 contains 13 residues. Deletions cut 6 bases from V and 4 bases from J, with 12 bases between. The covered CDR3 bases are TGTGCCAGCAGTCCAGGACAGCGAGAGACC. Amino acids: CASSPGQRET. The whole CDR3 sequence is CASSPGQRETQYF.

The sample holds many counts of this clone. The CDR3: CASSVGSGNEQFF. CDR3 DNA (partial): TGTGCCAGCAGTGTAGGAAGCGGCAATGAG. The chain recombines TRBV2 with TRBJ2-1; the D gene is possibly TRBD2 (5 bases). The read comes to an end 3 residues before the CDR3 does, leaving the germline J gene to fill in the end. This CDR3 contains 13 residues. Trimming removed 4 bases from V and 6 bases from J, with 10 bases in between. Germline-derived CDR1 and CDR2 are SNHLY and FYNNEI.

In this sample, this clone turned up many times. The CDR3 end lies 3 residues beyond the end of the read and is filled in from the germline J gene. V and J are TRBV16 and TRBJ1-2, with TRBD1 matching over 9 bases. Per the germline V gene, CDR1 is KGHSY and CDR2 is FQNENV. V lost 4 bases, J lost 6 bases, and 12 bases stayed unmatched. CDR3 length equals 16 residues. The CDR3 sequence: CASSPHFGTGTDGYTF. CDR3 DNA, as far as it was read: TGTGCCAGCAGCCCTCACTTCGGGACAGGGACAGATGGC.